Given below is one T cell receptor beta chain in context. Antigen specificity is unknown. This specimen comes from a study of T cell repertoires in cytomegalovirus infection. TCRdb called the reads again in MiXCR, with one record for every CDR3 protein. The repertoire consists of about 770,000 distinct CDR3 sequences, with almost 30% occurring once and the leading ten covering around 13%. The V end was cut by 0 bases, the J end by 2 bases, with 13 bases between. In germline, CDR1 is DFQATT, CDR2 SNEGSKA (reference sequence). The CDR3 runs 15 residues. This receptor was obtained from a human donor in good health (CMV status not recorded). Some clones in this sample may be carry-over from other donors' samples. The sequences come from cultured CD8+ T cells from PBMCs, collected from culture after CMV antigen stimulation. The chain combines TRBV20-1 with TRBJ1-1; D gene unclear. CDR3 nucleotides: TGCAGTGCTAGAGAACAACAGAAGACAAACACTGAAGCTTTCTTT. Translation: CSAREQQKTNTEAFF.